The clone carrying this T cell receptor beta chain was seen only a few times. The germline gene is not matched at one end of the junction; a read error may be the cause. This CDR3 comprises 14 residues. Germline V lookup: CDR1 SQVTM, CDR2 ANQGSEA. Primed by a sample-barcoded 5' primer and a J-beta primer mix, a second PCR proceeded for roughly 7 to 11 cycles. TCRdb recomputed calls from the 5' RACE reads with MiXCR, one row per CDR3 protein. This table has over 950,000 distinct CDR3 sequences, 45% to 60% appearing once. This sample stems from a study of blood T cells in healthy people across ages. V and J are TRBV29-1 and TRBJ2-5; possible D gene TRBD1, 6 bases. The sample comprised blood. The receptor was derived from an older woman in good health. The CDR3 reads CSVEDGAGAETQYF. The CDR3 nucleotides read TGCAGCGTAGAAGATGGGGCAGGGGCAGAGACCCAGTACTTC.